This TCR beta chain came from a study of neurological immune-mediated disorders. For this clonotype: The target antigen is unknown. A junction boundary mismatches the germline segment, possibly from a read error.

A single run covered 15-18 subjects with over 170 million TCR-beta sequences. TCRdb recomputed calls from the 5' RACE reads with MiXCR, one row per CDR3 protein. The profile shows about 52,000 distinct CDR3 sequences, roughly 4% of them singletons. The germline V gene encodes CDR1 DFQATT and CDR2 SNEGSKA (reference sequence). The CDR3 loop spans 17 amino acids. Regarding the study as a whole: The repertoires of 18 of 34 multiple sclerosis patients were placed by phylogenetic grouping in a single related-CDR3 cluster, which may be a signature. Healthy controls had more TCR clonal expansion than multiple sclerosis, which showed the least, whereas HTLV-1-associated myelopathy showed the most. The absence of shared CDR3 amino acid sequences among expanded clones across subjects suggests private repertoires in all groups.

Sequenced: PBMCs. This receptor was obtained from a man under 40 with multiple sclerosis. This sequence joins TRBV20-1 and TRBJ1-5, with TRBD1 matching 9 bases. DNA of the CDR3: TGCAGTGCTAGATTACCCGGGGCGGGACAGGGAAATCTGCCCCAGCATTTT. Amino acids: CSARLPGAGQGNLPQHF.